These 17 T cell receptor beta chains originate from one sample sequenced in a study of T cell responses to AZD1222 COVID-19 vaccine. Using immunoSEQ multiplex PCR, the repertoire was profiled, and TCRdb retains in-frame clones only, with some absent. The profile covers fewer than 130,000 clones, with around 90% appearing a single time and about 15% taken by the ten largest. The material sequenced was peripheral blood, taken 28 days after the second AZD1222 dose. Source of these receptors: an adult who received the AZD1222 COVID-19 vaccine.

This clone was seen only a few times. This rearrangement joins TRBV4-2 to TRBJ1-1; D gene unclear. CDR1 is LGHNA and CDR2 is YNFKEQ in the germline V gene. This CDR3 contains 12 residues. V shed 4 bases and J shed 6 bases, with 9 bases lying between them. CDR3 sequence reads: CASSLSGSEAFF. In DNA, the CDR3 is TGTGCCAGCAGCCTCTCAGGATCTGAAGCTTTCTTT.

The chain recombines TRBV6-2 or TRBV6-3 with TRBJ2-7; 14 nucleotides agree with TRBD2. The CDR3 consists of 16 residues. The germline CDR1 and CDR2 sequences are MNHEY and SVGEGT. Trimming cost V 6 bases and J 4 bases; bases outside gene matches: 8. The CDR3 sequence is CASSRLAGGIRYEQYF. Here the CDR3 DNA reads TGTGCCAGCAGCCGACTAGCGGGGGGGATCCGTTACGAGCAGTACTTC.

This chain uses TRBV6-5 with TRBJ1-2, with a possible D match to TRBD1 (5 bases). The germline V and J ends were trimmed by 3 bases and 5 bases, with 10 bases remaining between them. This CDR3 contains 13 residues. CDR1 is MNHEY, CDR2 SVGAGI, per germline. CDR3 nucleotide sequence: TGTGCCAGCAGTTATAAGGAGGGGTATGGCTACACCTTC. It yields the protein CASSYKEGYGYTF.

This rearrangement joins TRBV6-5 to TRBJ2-5; no clear D. The germline gives CDR1 MNHEY, CDR2 SVGAGI. The V gene lost 5 bases and the J gene lost 5 bases, with 12 bases spanning the gap. This CDR3 has 13 residues. CDR3 loop: CASSLVGYETQYF. For the CDR3, the DNA is TGTGCCAGCAGTCTGGTAGGCTACGAGACCCAGTACTTC.

The rearrangement joins TRBV4-1 to TRBJ1-4; no clear D gene. The CDR3 extends over 13 amino acids. Germline CDR1 and CDR2: MGHRA and YSYEKL. V lost 1 base and J 8 bases, leaving 8 bases between the germline ends. This CDR3 reads CASSQGPKEKLFF. The CDR3 bases are TGCGCCAGCAGCCAAGGTCCAAAGGAAAAACTGTTTTTT.

V is TRBV6-5 and J is TRBJ1-6; D ambiguous. CDR3 length: 13 amino acids. Germline loops: CDR1 MNHEY, CDR2 SVGAGI. With 7 bases removed from V and 8 bases from J, the gap between germline ends came to 12 bases. The CDR3 loop is CASTRSIDSPLHF. The CDR3 nucleotides read TGTGCCAGCACTAGGTCCATCGATTCACCCCTCCACTTT.

V usage is TRBV5-5 and J usage is TRBJ2-5; possibly TRBD1 or TRBD2 for D (6 bases each). Germline V gene lookup returns CDR1 SGHKS and CDR2 YYEKEE (reference sequence). This CDR3 is 14 amino acids long. V shed 2 bases and J shed 1 base, with 9 bases lying between them. The CDR3 sequence: CASSFGGGQETQYF. CDR3 DNA sequence: TGTGCCAGCAGCTTCGGAGGGGGCCAAGAGACCCAGTACTTC. Using reference TRBV5-5 and TRBJ2-5 for the parts outside the CDR3, the full variable domain is DAGVTQSPTHLIKTRGQQVTLRCSPISGHKSVSWYQQVLGQGPQFIFQYYEKEERGRGNFPDRFSARQFPNYSSELNVNALLLGDSALYLCASSFGGGQETQYFGPGTRLLVL.

The V and J genes are TRBV11-2 and TRBJ2-1, with a tentative D call TRBD2 (5 bases). There are 17 residues in the CDR3. Germline CDR1 and CDR2: SGHAT and FQNNGV. The germline V and J ends were trimmed by 1 base and 0 bases, with 13 bases remaining between them. CDR3 region: CASSLGGAASSYNEQFF. The CDR3 DNA sequence: TGTGCCAGCAGCTTAGGAGGAGCGGCCAGCTCCTACAATGAGCAGTTCTTC.

Worth noting for this clone: Other DNA variants within this sample encode the same CDR3. The gene calls are TRBV12-3 or TRBV12-4 and TRBJ2-3; no definite D call. The CDR3 totals 11 residues. V gave up 4 bases and J gave up 2 bases, with 1 base separating them. CDR3 in DNA: TGTGCCAGCAGTTCCACAGATACGCAGTATTTT. This encodes CASSSTDTQYF.

The gene calls are TRBV29-1 and TRBJ1-2; 7 nucleotides agree with TRBD1. This CDR3 contains 13 residues. V was clipped by 4 bases and J by 3 bases; unmatched bases: 5. CDR1 is SQVTM, CDR2 ANQGSEA, per germline. The CDR3 DNA reads TGCAGCGTTGGGGAGGGGGCGGACTATGGCTACACCTTC. Amino acid sequence: CSVGEGADYGYTF.

The chain has TRBV19 and TRBJ1-3; the D is unclear. Germline V gives CDR1 LNHDA, CDR2 SQIVND (reference sequence). The germline V and J ends were trimmed by 5 bases and 3 bases, with 11 bases remaining between them. The CDR3 length is 14 residues. The CDR3 region is CASSLAPVGNTIYF. CDR3 nucleotides: TGTGCCAGTAGTTTGGCCCCCGTTGGAAACACCATATATTTT.

The chain links TRBV28 to TRBJ2-1; no clear D. Germline CDR1 is MDHEN and CDR2 is SYDVKM. CDR3 length: 12 residues. Trimming stripped 5 bases from V and 10 bases from J, with 12 bases between. CDR3 sequence (DNA): TGTGCCAGCAGTGAGACTGCCCTAGAGCAGTTCTTC. This gives the protein CASSETALEQFF.

The table lists this clone with a count of one. The chain employs TRBV15 and TRBJ2-5, with no clear D. With 0 bases removed from V and 1 base from J, the gap between germline ends came to 6 bases. The CDR3 runs 14 residues. CDR1 and CDR2 from the germline V gene are LNHNV and YYDKDF (reference sequence). The CDR3 protein is CATSRDRSQETQYF. For the CDR3, the DNA is TGTGCCACCAGCAGAGACAGAAGCCAAGAGACCCAGTACTTC. The full variable domain, rest sourced from reference TRBV15 and TRBJ2-5, is DAMVIQNPRYQVTQFGKPVTLSCSQTLNHNVMYWYQQKSSQAPKLLFHYYDKDFNNEADTPDNFQSRRPNTSFCFLDIRSPGLGDTAMYLCATSRDRSQETQYFGPGTRLLVL.

The rearrangement links TRBV6-5 to TRBJ1-1; D remains unclear. In germline, CDR1 is MNHEY, CDR2 SVGAGI. The length of the CDR3 is 13 residues. The V end lost 7 bases, the J end lost 1 base, and 10 bases lay between the germline ends. The CDR3 sequence is CASTGLKNTEAFF. The CDR3 bases are TGTGCCAGCACCGGTCTTAAGAACACTGAAGCTTTCTTT.

V is TRBV29-1 and J is TRBJ2-2; the D gene is possibly TRBD1 (6 bases). CDR1 and CDR2 (germline): SQVTM, ANQGSEA. Trimming removed 4 bases at V and 1 base at J, with 7 bases between. This CDR3 is 13 amino acids long. The CDR3 nucleotides read TGCAGCGTTGGACAGGTGAACACCGGGGAGCTGTTTTTT. It translates to CSVGQVNTGELFF.

The chain links TRBV24-1 to TRBJ2-7, with D possibly TRBD1 on 5 matching bases. Between the trimmed V and J ends, which lost 0 bases and 7 bases, there was a span of 6 bases. CDR3 length: 12 residues. CDR1 and CDR2 from the germline V gene are KGHDR and SFDVKD. The CDR3 loop reads CATSDLQGEQYF. The DNA of the CDR3 is TGTGCCACCAGTGATTTGCAGGGTGAGCAGTACTTC.

This clone was picked up one time. The V call is TRBV24-1, the J call TRBJ2-1; TRBD2 matches at 10 bases. V was clipped by 6 bases and J by 2 bases; unmatched bases: 3. Germline CDR1 is KGHDR and CDR2 is SFDVKD. The CDR3 consists of 15 residues. CDR3 nucleotide sequence: TGTGCCACCAGTTTAGCGGGAGGAGCCTACAATGAGCAGTTCTTC. Translated: CATSLAGGAYNEQFF.